This T cell receptor beta chain was sequenced for a study of T-cell memory formation after mild COVID-19. Findings and caveats of the study: Contracting CD4+ clones lay largely in CM and EM, with CD8+ ones residing in EMRA.

TCRdb redid the calling of the 5' RACE reads with MiXCR, one entry per CDR3 protein. The sample has 200,000 to 300,000 distinct CDR3 sequences, about a sixth seen once. This clonotype was recorded at least ten times. Its specificity is not known. V was clipped by 7 bases and J by 7 bases; unmatched bases: 13. The CDR3 runs to 15 residues. Per germline, CDR1 MDHEN and CDR2 SYDVKM. This clonotype was obtained from a man aged 18 to 35 who had mild COVID-19 (a few samples of this study predate the infection). Cell type and time point are not known. Sequencing was carried out using PBMCs or a T cell subset sorted from them (not recorded which). The chain joins TRBV28 to TRBJ2-5; 9 positions match TRBD2. The CDR3 DNA is TGTGCCAGCATGGCGGGGGGGAGGCTTATTGCGACCCAGTACTTC. Translated, it gives CASMAGGRLIATQYF.